A single sample is the source of the 22 T cell receptor beta chains below, sequenced in a study of CD8+ T cells in alopecia areata. As the sequencing template, cDNA was produced by extracting RNA and reverse transcribing it. Using immunoSEQ multiplex PCR, the repertoire was profiled, and TCRdb retains in-frame clones only, with some absent. The sample has 270,000 or so clones, 58% seen once; the top ten hold roughly 1.8%. The treatment is: oral pan-JAK inhibitor, 5-10 mg twice daily. The specimen was CD4+ T cells sorted from blood, collected at week 24, from a patient treated with tofacitinib. Receptors originate from a human donor with alopecia areata.

The chain has TRBV29-1 and TRBJ2-5, with TRBD2 identical over 7 bases. J lost 7 bases, V lost 8 bases, and 7 bases had no gene match. The CDR3 runs 11 residues. The germline gives CDR1 SQVTM, CDR2 ANQGSEA. In nucleotides, the CDR3 is TGCAGCTCCAGCGGGGATGGGACCCAGTACTTC. Amino acids: CSSSGDGTQYF. The full variable domain, with the rest looked up from reference TRBV29-1 and TRBJ2-5, is SAVISQKPSRDICQRGTSLTIQCQVDSQVTMMFWYRQQPGQSLTLIATANQGSEATYESGFVIDKFPISRPNLTFSTLTVSNMSPEDSSIYLCSSSGDGTQYFGPGTRLLVL.

The J gene is TRBJ2-7, the V gene TRBV5-1; 8 bases align to TRBD1. J lost 3 bases, V lost 0 bases, and 2 bases had no gene match. This CDR3 comprises 14 residues. Germline loops: CDR1 SGHRS, CDR2 YFSETQ. CDR3 nucleotide sequence: TGCGCCAGCAGCTTGGGGGACAGGATCTACGAGCAGTACTTC. Translated: CASSLGDRIYEQYF.

This chain joins TRBV18 and TRBJ2-3; no reliable D call. Germline CDR1 reads KGHSH; CDR2 reads LQKENI. The CDR3 runs to 12 residues. Trimming removed 2 bases at V and 2 bases at J, with 2 bases between. The chain's CDR3 is CASSPVTDTQYF. The CDR3 DNA sequence: TGTGCCAGCTCACCAGTCACAGATACGCAGTATTTT.

The chain couples TRBV28 to TRBJ2-7, with D perhaps TRBD1 (6 bases). Germline CDR1 reads MDHEN; CDR2 reads SYDVKM. With 7 bases removed from V and 2 bases from J, the gap between germline ends came to 12 bases. This CDR3 region has 13 residues. CDR3 coding DNA: TGTGCCAGCAACCCAGGGGTGCCCTACGAGCAGTACTTC. It specifies CASNPGVPYEQYF.

The chain couples TRBV4-1 to TRBJ1-6; a weak D match, TRBD1 (5 bases). This CDR3 region has 14 residues. V lost 1 base to trimming and J lost 9 bases, with 10 bases between them. Germline V gene data show CDR1 as MGHRA and CDR2 as YSYEKL. In DNA, the CDR3 is TGCGCCAGCAGCCAAGGGGCCGGGGGTTCACCCCTCCACTTT. It codes for CASSQGAGGSPLHF.

The chain is built from TRBV6-1 and TRBJ1-2; tentative D call: TRBD1 (5 bases). Germline V CDR1 and CDR2: MNHNS, SASEGT. Between the trimmed V and J ends, which lost 1 base and 6 bases, there was a span of 12 bases. The CDR3 loop spans 14 amino acids. DNA for the CDR3: TGTGCCAGCAGTGAAGGAGGGGCCCCCAATGGCTACACCTTC. As protein: CASSEGGAPNGYTF.

V usage is TRBV29-1 and J usage is TRBJ2-1, with D maybe TRBD1 (6 bases). Germline V gene data show CDR1 as SQVTM and CDR2 as ANQGSEA. The V end was cut by 3 bases, the J end by 6 bases, with 9 bases between. The CDR3 is 12 residues long. The CDR3 loop reads CSVEETGNEQFF. The CDR3 DNA is TGCAGCGTTGAGGAGACAGGCAATGAGCAGTTCTTC.

There are a few counts of this clone. The chain recombines TRBV19 with TRBJ2-1; 8 nucleotides agree with TRBD1. J was trimmed by 7 bases and V by 6 bases; bases with no gene match: 2. Germline V lookup: CDR1 LNHDA, CDR2 SQIVND (reference sequence). The CDR3 is made up of 12 amino acids. CDR3 nucleotide sequence: TGTGCCAGTAGGACAGGGGAAAATGAGCAGTTCTTC. It translates to CASRTGENEQFF.

The count of this clone is one. This rearrangement joins TRBV30 to TRBJ1-5; the D is unclear. Between the trimmed V and J ends, which lost 0 bases and 4 bases, there was a span of 7 bases. The CDR3 consists of 13 residues. The germline V gene has CDR1 GTSNPN and CDR2 SVGIG (reference sequence). CDR3 amino acids: CAWSVTDNQPQHF. In DNA, the CDR3 is TGTGCCTGGAGTGTAACGGATAATCAGCCCCAGCATTTT. Together with reference TRBV30 and TRBJ1-5, the CDR3 gives the full variable domain: SQTIHQWPATLVQPVGSPLSLECTVEGTSNPNLYWYRQAAGRGLQLLFYSVGIGQISSEVPQNLSASRPQDRQFILSSKKLLLSDSGFYLCAWSVTDNQPQHFGDGTRLSIL.

The J gene is TRBJ1-2, the V gene TRBV30, with D unresolved. Germline V gene data show CDR1 as GTSNPN and CDR2 as SVGIG (reference sequence). The length of the CDR3 is 11 residues. DNA for the CDR3: TGTGTTACTAAAGACCCGGGTGGCTACACCTTC. Its protein is CVTKDPGGYTF.

The V and J genes are TRBV6-5 and TRBJ2-6, with D unclear. V lost 2 bases to trimming and J lost 0 bases, with 5 bases between them. Germline V gene data show CDR1 as MNHEY and CDR2 as SVGAGI. The CDR3 covers 15 residues. The CDR3 sequence: CASSYVPSGANVLTF. The CDR3 nucleotides are TGTGCCAGCAGTTACGTCCCCTCTGGGGCCAACGTCCTGACTTTC.

CDR3 nucleotides: TGTGCCAGCAGTGAAGAAGGACAGGGGGCATGGGATGAGCAGTTCTTC. It translates to CASSEEGQGAWDEQFF. V and J are TRBV25-1 and TRBJ2-1; 11 bases are a match to TRBD1. J lost 8 bases, V lost 2 bases, and 8 bases had no gene match. The CDR3 runs 16 residues. Germline V gene lookup returns CDR1 MGHDK and CDR2 SYGVNS.

The chain has TRBV9 and TRBJ1-1; D gene ambiguous. The V end was cut by 3 bases, the J end by 1 base, with 7 bases between. The CDR3 extends over 13 amino acids. Germline V lookup: CDR1 SGDLS, CDR2 YYNGEE. CDR3 DNA sequence: TGTGCCAGCAGCGGCCATTGGAACACTGAAGCTTTCTTT. Its translation: CASSGHWNTEAFF.

V usage is TRBV7-2 and J usage is TRBJ2-5; D gene ambiguous. V lost 1 base, J lost 5 bases, and 14 bases lay in between. The CDR3 is made up of 15 amino acids. Germline CDR1 reads SGHTA; CDR2 reads FQGNSA. CDR3 sequence: CASSLVWTPAETQYF. Here the CDR3 DNA reads TGTGCCAGCAGCTTAGTATGGACCCCCGCGGAGACCCAGTACTTC.

This clone showed up just once. The chain recombines TRBV2 with TRBJ2-1; tentative D call: TRBD1 (6 bases). The length of the CDR3 is 16 residues. Germline loops: CDR1 SNHLY, CDR2 FYNNEI. V shed 3 bases and J shed 3 bases, with 15 bases lying between them. The CDR3 DNA sequence: TGTGCCAGCAGTGAGGGTGGGGACATCAGCTACAATGAGCAGTTCTTC. It codes for CASSEGGDISYNEQFF. The variable domain in full, completed from reference TRBV2 and TRBJ2-1, reads EPEVTQTPSHQVTQMGQEVILRCVPISNHLYFYWYRQILGQKVEFLVSFYNNEISEKSEIFDDQFSVERPDGSNFTLKIRSTKLEDSAMYFCASSEGGDISYNEQFFGPGTRLTVL.

Only a few counts were recorded for this clone. This chain connects TRBV7-8 to TRBJ1-6; D is unresolved. The CDR3 has 16 amino acids. Trimming took 6 bases from V and 5 from J, leaving 17 bases between them. Looked up from germline, CDR1 is SGHVS and CDR2 is FQNEAQ. CDR3 nucleotides: TGTGCCAGCAGGCGGACTAGGACGCGCGATAATTCACCCCTCCACTTT. Translating gives CASRRTRTRDNSPLHF.

The rearrangement uses TRBV30 and TRBJ1-1; D not certain. The length of the CDR3 is 15 residues. V lost 0 bases, J lost 4 bases, and 15 bases lay in between. The germline V gene has CDR1 GTSNPN and CDR2 SVGIG (reference sequence). In DNA form, the CDR3 reads TGTGCCTGGAGTGTCCCCATCGGCGTTCTCACTGAAGCTTTCTTT. This gives the protein CAWSVPIGVLTEAFF.

The rearrangement joins TRBV14 to TRBJ2-5; D is unresolved. The germline gives CDR1 SGHDN, CDR2 FVKESK. The CDR3 runs 14 residues. Trimming cost V 4 bases and J 4 bases, with 13 bases left between them. CDR3 in amino acids: CASSRSGFRETQYF. CDR3 in DNA: TGTGCCAGCAGCCGTTCTGGGTTTCGAGAGACCCAGTACTTC.

This rearrangement joins TRBV29-1 to TRBJ2-3; a possible D gene is TRBD1 (5 bases). CDR3 length: 13 amino acids. Between the trimmed V and J ends, which lost 4 bases and 3 bases, there was a span of 11 bases. The germline V gene encodes CDR1 SQVTM and CDR2 ANQGSEA. CDR3: CSVGFRVTDTQYF. In DNA, the CDR3 is TGCAGCGTTGGTTTCAGGGTTACAGATACGCAGTATTTT.

There are a few counts of this clone. The V and J genes are TRBV29-1 and TRBJ2-2; D call uncertain. CDR3 length: 12 residues. CDR1 and CDR2 from the germline V gene are SQVTM and ANQGSEA. Trimming removed 2 bases from V and 5 bases from J, with 6 bases in between. The CDR3 reads CSVESQTGELFF. The DNA of the CDR3 is TGCAGCGTTGAATCGCAAACCGGGGAGCTGTTTTTT.

The rearrangement joins TRBV4-1 to TRBJ2-1; D is uncertain. Germline values: CDR1 MGHRA, CDR2 YSYEKL. Trimming stripped 4 bases from V and 5 bases from J, with 18 bases between. CDR3 length: 16 residues. CDR3 region: CASSPSAFRLNNEQFF. The CDR3 bases are TGCGCCAGCAGCCCTTCCGCGTTCCGGCTCAACAATGAGCAGTTCTTC.

This clone has more than one count but fewer than ten. This rearrangement joins TRBV19 to TRBJ2-6, with 9 bases that match TRBD1. This CDR3 is 18 amino acids long. With 5 bases clipped from V and 0 bases from J, the junction kept 8 bases outside the gene matches. Germline lookup yields CDR1 LNHDA and CDR2 SQIVND (reference sequence). The chain's CDR3 is CASSARDRVASGANVLTF. The DNA of the CDR3 is TGTGCCAGTAGTGCCCGGGACAGGGTAGCCTCTGGGGCCAACGTCCTGACTTTC.